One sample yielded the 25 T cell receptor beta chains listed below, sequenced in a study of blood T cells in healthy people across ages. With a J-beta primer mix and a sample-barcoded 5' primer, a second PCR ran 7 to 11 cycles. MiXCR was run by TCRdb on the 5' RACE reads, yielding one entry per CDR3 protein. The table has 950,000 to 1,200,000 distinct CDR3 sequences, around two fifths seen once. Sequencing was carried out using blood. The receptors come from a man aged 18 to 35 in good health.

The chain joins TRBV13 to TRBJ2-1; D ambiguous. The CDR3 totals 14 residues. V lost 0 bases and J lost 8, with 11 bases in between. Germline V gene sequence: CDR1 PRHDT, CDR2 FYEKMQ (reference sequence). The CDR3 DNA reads TGTGCCAGCAGCTTAGGCCGAGGTGCCGATGAGCAGTTCTTC. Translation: CASSLGRGADEQFF. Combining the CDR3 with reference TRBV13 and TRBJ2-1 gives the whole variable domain AAGVIQSPRHLIKEKRETATLKCYPIPRHDTVYWYQQGPGQDPQFLISFYEKMQSDKGSIPDRFSAQQFSDYHSELNMSSLELGDSALYFCASSLGRGADEQFFGPGTRLTVL.

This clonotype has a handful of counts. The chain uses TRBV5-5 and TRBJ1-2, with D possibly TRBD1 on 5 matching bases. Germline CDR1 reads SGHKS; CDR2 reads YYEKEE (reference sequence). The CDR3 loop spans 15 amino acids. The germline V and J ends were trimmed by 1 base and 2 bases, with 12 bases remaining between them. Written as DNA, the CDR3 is TGTGCCAGCAGCTTGCTGGTTTCAGGGAACTATGGCTACACCTTC. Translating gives CASSLLVSGNYGYTF.

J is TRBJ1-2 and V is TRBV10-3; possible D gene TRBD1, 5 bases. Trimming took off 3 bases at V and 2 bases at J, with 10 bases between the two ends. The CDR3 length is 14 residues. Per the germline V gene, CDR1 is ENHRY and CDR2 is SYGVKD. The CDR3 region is CAISDRDGNYGYTF. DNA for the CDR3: TGTGCCATCAGTGATAGGGACGGGAACTATGGCTACACCTTC.

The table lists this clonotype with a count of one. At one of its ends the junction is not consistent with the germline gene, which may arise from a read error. This CDR3 is CASSLREMDGHTF. The CDR3 coding sequence is TGTGCCAGCAGTTTGAGAGAAATGGATGGCCACACCTTC. The chain is built from TRBV6-6 and TRBJ1-2; D not certain. This CDR3 is built from 13 residues. Germline assignment: CDR1 MNHNY and CDR2 SVGAGI (reference sequence).

In nucleotides, the CDR3 is TGTGCCTGGAGCGGTGATGGATATTCACCCCTCCACTTT. It yields the protein CAWSGDGYSPLHF. This chain joins TRBV30 and TRBJ1-6; D uncertain. The CDR3 covers 13 residues. The V end lost 3 bases, the J end lost 8 bases, and 11 bases lay between the germline ends. Looked up from germline, CDR1 is GTSNPN and CDR2 is SVGIG (reference sequence).

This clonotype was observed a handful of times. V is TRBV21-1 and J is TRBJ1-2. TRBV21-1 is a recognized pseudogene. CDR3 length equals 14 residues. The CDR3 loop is CASSKARVNYGYTF. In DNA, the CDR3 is TGTGCCAGCAGCAAAGCGAGGGTTAACTATGGCTACACCTTC.

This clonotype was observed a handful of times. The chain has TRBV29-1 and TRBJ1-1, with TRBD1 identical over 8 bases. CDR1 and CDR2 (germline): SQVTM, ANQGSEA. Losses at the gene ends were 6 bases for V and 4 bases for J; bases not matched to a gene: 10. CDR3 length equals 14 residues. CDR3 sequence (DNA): TGCAGCGTAGTTCCCCAGGGGGCTGCCACTGAAGCTTTCTTT. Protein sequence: CSVVPQGAATEAFF.

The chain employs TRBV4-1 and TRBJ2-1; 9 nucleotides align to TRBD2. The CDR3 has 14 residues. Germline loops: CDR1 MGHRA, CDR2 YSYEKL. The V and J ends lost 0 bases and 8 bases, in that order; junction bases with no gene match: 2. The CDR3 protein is CASSQELAGYEQFF. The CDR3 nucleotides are TGCGCCAGCAGCCAAGAGCTAGCGGGGTATGAGCAGTTCTTC.

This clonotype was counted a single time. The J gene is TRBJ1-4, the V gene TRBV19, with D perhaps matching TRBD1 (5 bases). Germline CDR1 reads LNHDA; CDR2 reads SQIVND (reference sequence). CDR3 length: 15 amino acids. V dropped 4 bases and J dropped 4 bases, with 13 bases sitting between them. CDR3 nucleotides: TGTGCCAGTAGTACAACAACGGGACGTAATGAAAAACTGTTTTTT. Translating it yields CASSTTTGRNEKLFF.

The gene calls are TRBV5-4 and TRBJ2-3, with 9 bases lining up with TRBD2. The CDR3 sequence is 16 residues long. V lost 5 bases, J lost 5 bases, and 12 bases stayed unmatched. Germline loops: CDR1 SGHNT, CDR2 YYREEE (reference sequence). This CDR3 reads CASRFSGGGAKDTQYF. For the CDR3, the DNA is TGTGCCAGCAGGTTCTCAGGCGGGGGGGCGAAAGATACGCAGTATTTT.

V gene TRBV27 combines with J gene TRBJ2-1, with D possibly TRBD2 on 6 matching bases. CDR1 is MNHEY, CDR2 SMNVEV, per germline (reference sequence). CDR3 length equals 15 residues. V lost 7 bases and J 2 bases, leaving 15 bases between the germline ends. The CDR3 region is CASTLGAGPYNEQFF. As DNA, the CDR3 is TGTGCCAGCACCCTAGGGGCGGGGCCCTACAATGAGCAGTTCTTC.

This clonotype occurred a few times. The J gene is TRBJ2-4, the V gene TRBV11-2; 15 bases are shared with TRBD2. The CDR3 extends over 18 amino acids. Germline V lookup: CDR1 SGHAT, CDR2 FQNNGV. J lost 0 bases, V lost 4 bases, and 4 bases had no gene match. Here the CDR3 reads CASSSGLAGGRAKNIQYF. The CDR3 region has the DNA TGTGCCAGCAGCTCGGGACTAGCGGGGGGCCGAGCCAAAAACATTCAGTACTTC.

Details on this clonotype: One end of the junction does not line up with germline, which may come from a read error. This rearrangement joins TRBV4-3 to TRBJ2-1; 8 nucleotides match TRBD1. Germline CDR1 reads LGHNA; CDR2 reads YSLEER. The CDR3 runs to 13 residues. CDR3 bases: TGCGCAAGCAGCCAGGACAGGGTACATGAGCAGTTCTTC. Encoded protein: CASSQDRVHEQFF.

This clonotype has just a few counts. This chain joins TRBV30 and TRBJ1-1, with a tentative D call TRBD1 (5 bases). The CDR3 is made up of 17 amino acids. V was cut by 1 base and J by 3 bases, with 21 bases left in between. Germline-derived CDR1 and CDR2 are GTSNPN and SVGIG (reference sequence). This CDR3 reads CAWSDLFEGGDYTEAFF. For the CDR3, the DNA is TGTGCCTGGAGTGACCTGTTTGAGGGAGGGGACTACACTGAAGCTTTCTTT.

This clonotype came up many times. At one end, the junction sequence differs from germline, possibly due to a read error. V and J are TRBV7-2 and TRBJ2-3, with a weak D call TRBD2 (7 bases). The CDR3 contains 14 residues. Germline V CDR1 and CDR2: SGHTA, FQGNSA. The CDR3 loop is CASSLGGVTDTQYF. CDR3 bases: TGTGCCAGCAGTTTAGGGGGGGTCACAGATACGCAGTATTTT.

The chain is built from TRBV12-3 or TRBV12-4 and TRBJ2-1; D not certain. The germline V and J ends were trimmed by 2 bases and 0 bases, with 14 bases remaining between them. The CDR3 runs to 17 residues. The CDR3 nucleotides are TGTGCCAGCAGTTTAAGGAATACACTGCTCTCCTACAATGAGCAGTTCTTC. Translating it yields CASSLRNTLLSYNEQFF.

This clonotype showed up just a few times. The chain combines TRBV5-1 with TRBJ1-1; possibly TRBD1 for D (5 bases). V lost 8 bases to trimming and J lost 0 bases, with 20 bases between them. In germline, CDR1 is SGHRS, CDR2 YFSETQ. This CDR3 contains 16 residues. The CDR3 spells CASTFGTSILNTEAFF. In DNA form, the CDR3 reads TGCGCCAGTACCTTCGGGACCTCGATTCTGAACACTGAAGCTTTCTTT.

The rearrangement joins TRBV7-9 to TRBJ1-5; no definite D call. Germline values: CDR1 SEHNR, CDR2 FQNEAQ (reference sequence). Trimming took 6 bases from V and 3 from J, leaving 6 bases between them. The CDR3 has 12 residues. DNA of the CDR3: TGTGCCAGCAGTAAAGCCAATCAGCCCCAGCATTTT. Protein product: CASSKANQPQHF.

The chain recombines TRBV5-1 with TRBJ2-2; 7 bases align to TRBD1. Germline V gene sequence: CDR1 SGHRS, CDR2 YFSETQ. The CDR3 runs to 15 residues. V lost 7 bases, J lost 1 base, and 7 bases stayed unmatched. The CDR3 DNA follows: TGCGCCAGCTCGTCAGGGGGTAGGAACACCGGGGAGCTGTTTTTT. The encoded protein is CASSSGGRNTGELFF.

The CDR3 DNA sequence: TGTGCCAGCAGTCACAGGGGGCTTCAGCCCCAGCATTTT. Protein product: CASSHRGLQPQHF. The J gene is TRBJ1-5, the V gene TRBV28; 9 bases line up with TRBD1. This CDR3 is 13 amino acids long. The V gene's germline CDR1 is MDHEN and CDR2 SYDVKM. Unmatched junction bases numbered 2, after V lost 5 bases and J lost 6 bases. Drawing the rest from reference TRBV28 and TRBJ1-5, the complete variable domain is DVKVTQSSRYLVKRTGEKVFLECVQDMDHENMFWYRQDPGLGLRLIYFSYDVKMKEKGDIPEGYSVSREKKERFSLILESASTNQTSMYLCASSHRGLQPQHFGDGTRLSIL.

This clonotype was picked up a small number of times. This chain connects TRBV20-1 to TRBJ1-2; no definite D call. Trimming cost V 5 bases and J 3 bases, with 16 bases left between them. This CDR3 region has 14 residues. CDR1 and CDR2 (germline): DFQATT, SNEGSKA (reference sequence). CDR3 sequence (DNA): TGCAGTGCTTCCCGAGAAGTTCGTGACTATGGCTACACCTTC. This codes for CSASREVRDYGYTF.

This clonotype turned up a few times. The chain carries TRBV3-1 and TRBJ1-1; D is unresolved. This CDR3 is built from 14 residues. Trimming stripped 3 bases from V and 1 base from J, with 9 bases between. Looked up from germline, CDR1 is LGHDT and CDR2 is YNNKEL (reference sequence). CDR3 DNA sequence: TGTGCCAGCAGCCACGGATTACCGAACACTGAAGCTTTCTTT. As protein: CASSHGLPNTEAFF. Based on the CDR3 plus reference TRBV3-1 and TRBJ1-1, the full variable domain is DTAVSQTPKYLVTQMGNDKSIKCEQNLGHDTMYWYKQDSKKFLKIMFSYNNKELIINETVPNRFSPKSPDKAHLNLHINSLELGDSAVYFCASSHGLPNTEAFFGQGTRLTVV.

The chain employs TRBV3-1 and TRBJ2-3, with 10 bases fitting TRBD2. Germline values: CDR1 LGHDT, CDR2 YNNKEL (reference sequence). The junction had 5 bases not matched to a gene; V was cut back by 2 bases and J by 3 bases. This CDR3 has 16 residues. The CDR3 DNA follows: TGTGCCAGCAGCCAATCCCATAGCGGGGGGACAGATACGCAGTATTTT. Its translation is CASSQSHSGGTDTQYF.

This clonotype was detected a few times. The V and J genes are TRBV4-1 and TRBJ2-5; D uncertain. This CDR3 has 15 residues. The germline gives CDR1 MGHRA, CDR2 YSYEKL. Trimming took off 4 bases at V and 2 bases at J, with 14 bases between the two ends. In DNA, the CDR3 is TGCGCCAGCAGCCCCCTACGCGCCTTTCAAGAGACCCAGTACTTC. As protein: CASSPLRAFQETQYF.

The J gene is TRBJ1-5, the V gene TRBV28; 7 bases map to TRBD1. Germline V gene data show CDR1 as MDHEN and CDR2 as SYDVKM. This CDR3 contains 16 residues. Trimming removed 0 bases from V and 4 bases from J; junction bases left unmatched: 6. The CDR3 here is CASSLWVQGKNQPQHF. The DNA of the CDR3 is TGTGCCAGCAGTTTATGGGTACAGGGGAAGAATCAGCCCCAGCATTTT.